Listed here are 15 T cell receptor beta chains from one sample, sequenced in a study of blood T cell repertoires in COVID-19. Using immunoSEQ multiplex PCR, the repertoire was profiled, and TCRdb retains in-frame clones only, with some absent. The sample lists roughly 200,000 clones, approximately 78% occurring once. Source material: peripheral blood. These receptors originate from a woman older than 75 with COVID-19, enrolled during active disease.

This chain joins TRBV7-2 and TRBJ1-3; 8 nucleotides match TRBD1. CDR1 is SGHTA and CDR2 is FQGNSA in the germline V gene. The trim removed 4 bases at V and 2 bases at J, leaving 4 bases unmatched. The CDR3 spans 15 residues. As DNA, the CDR3 is TGTGCCAGCAGCTCAGACAGGGGCACTGGAAACACCATATATTTT. Its translation: CASSSDRGTGNTIYF.

This chain joins TRBV20-1 and TRBJ1-2; D not resolved. CDR3 length equals 11 residues. Germline V gives CDR1 DFQATT, CDR2 SNEGSKA (reference sequence). V was pared by 2 bases and J by 6 bases, with 7 bases between. In DNA form, the CDR3 reads TGCAGTGCTAGAATGAGGGATGGCTACACCTTC. As protein: CSARMRDGYTF.

The chain combines TRBV30 with TRBJ1-3; TRBD1 matches at 8 bases. CDR1 is GTSNPN and CDR2 is SVGIG in the germline V gene (reference sequence). This CDR3 spans 12 amino acids. The ends lost 8 bases at V and 7 bases at J; junction bases unmatched: 7. The CDR3, as DNA: TGTGCCGGCAGAAACAGGGGGAACACCATATATTTT. Translation: CAGRNRGNTIYF. Filled out from reference TRBV30 and TRBJ1-3, the complete variable domain reads SQTIHQWPATLVQPVGSPLSLECTVEGTSNPNLYWYRQAAGRGLQLLFYSVGIGQISSEVPQNLSASRPQDRQFILSSKKLLLSDSGFYLCAGRNRGNTIYFGEGSWLTVV.

The chain joins TRBV5-1 to TRBJ1-4, with 8 nucleotides matching TRBD1. V lost 3 bases and J lost 7; bases outside the gene matches: 8. There are 15 residues in the CDR3. CDR1 is SGHRS, CDR2 YFSETQ, per germline. DNA for the CDR3: TGCGCCAGCAGCTCGGCAGGGGGCCGCGGTGAAAAACTGTTTTTT. This translates into CASSSAGGRGEKLFF.

J is TRBJ2-5 and V is TRBV4-2, with TRBD2 identical over 7 bases. Germline CDR1 reads LGHNA; CDR2 reads YNFKEQ. The CDR3 sequence is 13 residues long. After removal of 8 bases from V and 0 bases from J, the junction contained 3 bases not matched to a gene. DNA for the CDR3: TGTGCCAGCTCGCGGGGGAACCAAGAGACCCAGTACTTC. Amino acid sequence: CASSRGNQETQYF.

The chain has TRBV5-4 and TRBJ1-2; TRBD1 aligns across 8 bases. Germline V CDR1 and CDR2: SGHNT, YYREEE (reference sequence). The CDR3 runs to 15 residues. Losses at the gene ends were 3 bases for V and 2 bases for J; bases not matched to a gene: 6. The CDR3 loop is CASSSRGQGNYGYTF. CDR3 bases: TGTGCCAGCAGCTCTAGAGGACAGGGAAACTATGGCTACACCTTC.

The chain links TRBV3-1 (or the pseudogene TRBV3-2) to TRBJ2-6, with D unclear. Germline CDR1 LGHDT, CDR2 YNNKEL (reference sequence). The CDR3 covers 15 residues. The V and J ends lost 4 bases and 0 bases respectively, with 7 bases between them. In DNA form, the CDR3 reads TGTGCCAGCAGCCCCTTCAGCTCTGGGGCCAACGTCCTGACTTTC. Translation gives CASSPFSSGANVLTF.

This chain joins TRBV12-3 or TRBV12-4 and TRBJ1-2; D is unclear. V lost 4 bases to trimming and J lost 2 bases, with 5 bases between them. There are 12 residues in the CDR3. CDR3 protein: CASSSGNYGYTF. DNA of the CDR3: TGTGCCAGCAGTTCTGGCAACTATGGCTACACCTTC.

A few counts support this clone. The rearrangement uses TRBV12-1 and TRBJ1-5; the table calls TRBD1, which could not be checked here. TRBV12-1 is annotated as a pseudogene. CDR3 length: 9 residues. The CDR3 DNA sequence: TGTGCCAGCAGCGTAAGGGGTCATTTT. Translating it yields CASSVRGHF.

The chain couples TRBV9 to TRBJ2-2; tentative D call: TRBD1 (6 bases). Per the germline V gene, CDR1 is SGDLS and CDR2 is YYNGEE. The CDR3 runs to 15 residues. V lost 6 bases, J lost 5 bases, and 17 bases lay in between. Here the CDR3 reads CASTLGGHKTGELFF. As DNA, the CDR3 is TGTGCCAGCACTTTAGGGGGTCACAAAACCGGGGAGCTGTTTTTT.

The V gene is TRBV10-3, the J gene TRBJ2-1; TRBD2 matches at 9 bases. CDR3 size: 15 residues. CDR1 and CDR2 from the germline V gene are ENHRY and SYGVKD. Unmatched junction bases numbered 2, after V lost 0 bases and J lost 5 bases. As DNA, the CDR3 is TGTGCCATCAGTGAGTCTTTAGCGGGAGACAATGAGCAGTTCTTC. Its translation: CAISESLAGDNEQFF.

The chain links TRBV2 to TRBJ1-6; D is uncertain. Germline V gives CDR1 SNHLY, CDR2 FYNNEI. The V end lost 7 bases, the J end lost 4 bases, and 11 bases lay between the germline ends. CDR3 size: 14 residues. DNA for the CDR3: TGTGCCAGCACTCACGGGATTTATAATTCACCCCTCCACTTT. Amino acid sequence: CASTHGIYNSPLHF.

As concerns this clone: Other nucleotide sequences from this sample produce the same CDR3. The V call is TRBV11-2, the J call TRBJ2-5, with TRBD1 identical over 8 bases. CDR1 is SGHAT and CDR2 is FQNNGV in the germline V gene. The CDR3 contains 15 residues. Losses at the gene ends were 0 bases for V and 5 bases for J; bases not matched to a gene: 5. The chain's CDR3 is CASSLDGTGGETQYF. Here the CDR3 DNA reads TGTGCCAGCAGCTTAGACGGGACAGGCGGGGAGACCCAGTACTTC.

The gene calls are TRBV7-9 and TRBJ1-3; D unclear. The length of the CDR3 is 12 residues. Germline assignment: CDR1 SEHNR and CDR2 FQNEAQ (reference sequence). Trimming removed 8 bases from V and 4 bases from J, with 9 bases in between. The CDR3 sequence is CASSTEGNTIYF. As DNA, the CDR3 is TGTGCCAGCTCCACGGAGGGAAACACCATATATTTT.

Comments on this clone: Other DNA sequences within the sample encode an identical CDR3. The chain links TRBV5-4 to TRBJ1-5, with D maybe TRBD1 (5 bases). The V and J ends lost 4 bases and 4 bases respectively, with 12 bases between them. The germline gives CDR1 SGHNT, CDR2 YYREEE (reference sequence). This CDR3 spans 14 amino acids. The CDR3 here is CASSRGGGNQPQHF. As DNA, the CDR3 is TGTGCCAGCAGCCGGGGCGGAGGGAATCAGCCCCAGCATTTT.